These 10 T cell receptor beta chains share one sample of origin, sequenced in a study of naive and memory T cell subsets. Treatment denoted: skin biopsy from PPD injection site in Mantoux-positive individual. TCR cDNA received a 3' ligated oligonucleotide that carried a UMI. Amplification of ligated cDNA took four PCR rounds with SP2 and nested alpha and beta constant primers. From the UMI-ligation and nested PCR reads, TCRdb called clonotypes with MiXCR, one entry per CDR3 protein. Found here are 20,000 to 25,000 distinct CDR3 sequences, nearly 6% of them singletons; the top ten hold around 6.5%. The starting material was skin, obtained from a tuberculin skin test site. The receptors here all came from an adult in good health.

This clonotype was observed many times. This sequence joins TRBV9 and TRBJ2-3, with 12 bases that match TRBD1. The CDR3 contains 17 residues. Per germline, CDR1 SGDLS and CDR2 YYNGEE. V lost 0 bases, J lost 8 bases, and 10 bases stayed unmatched. In nucleotides, the CDR3 is TGTGCCAGCAGCGTAGTAGTTGGGACAGGGGGCTACGGTACGCAGTATTTT. Translation gives CASSVVVGTGGYGTQYF.

This clonotype was detected many times. The rearrangement links TRBV3-1 to TRBJ2-4; 8 bases agree with TRBD1. V shed 0 bases and J 2 bases; nucleotides not matched to a gene: 12. CDR1 and CDR2 from the germline V gene are LGHDT and YNNKEL (reference sequence). The CDR3 spans 19 residues. In DNA, the CDR3 is TGTGCCAGCAGCCAAGACCTTCCGACAGGGGTCTCTACCAAAAACATTCAGTACTTC. It encodes CASSQDLPTGVSTKNIQYF.

The chain links TRBV4-3 to TRBJ2-7; 10 bases map to TRBD2. CDR1 is LGHNA, CDR2 YSLEER, per germline. Trimming took 5 bases from V and 0 from J; bases not matched to a gene: 7. The CDR3 is 16 amino acids. The CDR3 DNA is TGCGCCAGCAGCTCTTATTTAGCGGGAGGCTCCTACGAGCAGTACTTC. Encoded protein: CASSSYLAGGSYEQYF.

This clonotype was counted many times. The V gene is TRBV6-2 or TRBV6-3, the J gene TRBJ2-7, with D perhaps TRBD2 (5 bases). Trimming removed 7 bases at V and 5 bases at J, with 18 bases between. Germline CDR1 reads MNHEY; CDR2 reads SVGEGT. This CDR3 contains 14 residues. The DNA for the CDR3 is TGTGCCAGCACCGAAGCTTTCGGAGCGGACGAGCAGTACTTC. Translated, it gives CASTEAFGADEQYF.

At least ten counts were recorded for this clonotype. This chain connects TRBV6-5 to TRBJ2-2, with D possibly matching TRBD2 (6 bases). The V gene lost 2 bases and the J gene lost 1 base, with 17 bases spanning the gap. Germline lookup yields CDR1 MNHEY and CDR2 SVGAGI. This CDR3 has 18 amino acids. Written as DNA, the CDR3 is TGTGCCAGCAGTTACGGGGAGGAGGGCCTTTGGAACACCGGGGAGCTGTTTTTT. It encodes CASSYGEEGLWNTGELFF.

V usage is TRBV5-4 and J usage is TRBJ2-2; D might be TRBD1 (5 bases). From germline, CDR1 is SGHNT and CDR2 YYREEE (reference sequence). This CDR3 has 15 amino acids. The V end was cut by 2 bases, the J end by 5 bases, with 13 bases between. CDR3 nucleotide sequence: TGTGCCAGCAGCTTAGGCCAGGGATGGACCGGGGAGCTGTTTTTT. Its translation: CASSLGQGWTGELFF.

This chain joins TRBV28 and TRBJ2-7, with 9 bases aligning to TRBD1. CDR3 length equals 16 residues. The germline gives CDR1 MDHEN, CDR2 SYDVKM. V lost 3 bases to trimming and J lost 2 bases; unmatched junction nucleotides: 8. CDR3 region: CASSFNLRDRAYEQYF. CDR3 nucleotides: TGTGCCAGCAGTTTTAATCTCCGGGACAGGGCCTACGAGCAGTACTTC.

This clonotype was observed many times. V gene TRBV4-1 combines with J gene TRBJ1-2; tentatively, D is TRBD1 (5 bases). There are 16 residues in the CDR3. V dropped 1 base and J dropped 6 bases, with 18 bases sitting between them. The V gene's germline CDR1 is MGHRA and CDR2 YSYEKL. CDR3 protein: CASSQVAGTAADGYTF. CDR3 in DNA: TGCGCCAGCAGCCAAGTAGCAGGGACGGCGGCGGATGGCTACACCTTC.

The gene calls are TRBV4-3 and TRBJ2-4; 11 nucleotides line up with TRBD1. The V gene end was trimmed by 4 bases and the J gene end by 0 bases; junction bases not matched to a gene: 14. This CDR3 contains 20 residues. In germline, CDR1 is LGHNA, CDR2 YSLEER. CDR3: CASSPKLPGQGVIAKNIQYF. Here the CDR3 DNA reads TGCGCCAGCAGCCCCAAACTTCCGGGACAGGGGGTGATAGCCAAAAACATTCAGTACTTC.

In its sample, this clonotype was seen many times. The chain carries TRBV2 and TRBJ2-1, with 8 bases matching TRBD2. This CDR3 is built from 15 residues. CDR1 SNHLY and CDR2 FYNNEI come from the germline V gene. V lost 6 bases and J lost 7; bases outside the gene matches: 11. For the CDR3, the DNA is TGTGCCAGCAGGGTAAAAGCGGGAGCTGTGAATGAGCAGTTCTTC. This codes for CASRVKAGAVNEQFF.